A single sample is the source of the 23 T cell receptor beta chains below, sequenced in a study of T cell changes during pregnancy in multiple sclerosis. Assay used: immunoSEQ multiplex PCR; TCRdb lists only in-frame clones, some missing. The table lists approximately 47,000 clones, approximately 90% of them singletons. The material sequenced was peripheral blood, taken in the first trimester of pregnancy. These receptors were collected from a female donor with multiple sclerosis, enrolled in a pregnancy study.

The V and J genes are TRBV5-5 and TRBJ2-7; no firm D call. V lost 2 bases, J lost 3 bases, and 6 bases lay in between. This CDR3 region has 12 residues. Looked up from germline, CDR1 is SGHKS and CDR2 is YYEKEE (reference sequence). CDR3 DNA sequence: TGTGCCAGCAGCTTAGACATCTACGAGCAGTACTTC. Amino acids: CASSLDIYEQYF.

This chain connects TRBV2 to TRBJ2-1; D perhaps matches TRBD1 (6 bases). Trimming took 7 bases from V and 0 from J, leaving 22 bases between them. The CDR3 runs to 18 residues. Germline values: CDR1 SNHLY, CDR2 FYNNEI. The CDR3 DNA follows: TGTGCCAGCACCCAACTCAGGGGCTTTATTAGCTCCTACAATGAGCAGTTCTTC. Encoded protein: CASTQLRGFISSYNEQFF.

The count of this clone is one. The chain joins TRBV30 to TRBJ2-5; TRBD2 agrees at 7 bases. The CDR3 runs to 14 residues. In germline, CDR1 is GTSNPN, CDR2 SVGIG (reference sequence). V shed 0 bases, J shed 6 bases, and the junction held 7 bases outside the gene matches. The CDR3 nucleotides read TGTGCCTGGAGTGTGGGGGGGGGTCTACAGACCCAGTACTTC. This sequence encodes CAWSVGGGLQTQYF.

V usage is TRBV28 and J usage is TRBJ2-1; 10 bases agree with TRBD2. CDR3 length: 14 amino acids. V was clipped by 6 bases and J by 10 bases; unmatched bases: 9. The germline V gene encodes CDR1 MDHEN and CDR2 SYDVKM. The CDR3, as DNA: TGTGCCAGCAGCGTTGAGCGGGGGGGCCGCGAGCAGTTCTTC. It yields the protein CASSVERGGREQFF.

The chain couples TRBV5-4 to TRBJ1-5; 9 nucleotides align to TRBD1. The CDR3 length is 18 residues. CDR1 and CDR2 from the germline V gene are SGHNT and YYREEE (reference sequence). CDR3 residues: CPVRAVRGTGPTNQPQHF. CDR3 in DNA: TGTCCAGTTCGTGCGGTGAGGGGGACAGGGCCCACAAATCAGCCCCAGCATTTT.

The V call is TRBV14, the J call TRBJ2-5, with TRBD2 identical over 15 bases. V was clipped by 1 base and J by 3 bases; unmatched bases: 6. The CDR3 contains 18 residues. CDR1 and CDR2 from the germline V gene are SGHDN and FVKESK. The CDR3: CASSQARTSGGGEETQYF. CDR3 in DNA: TGTGCCAGCAGCCAAGCGAGGACTAGCGGGGGGGGAGAAGAGACCCAGTACTTC.

CDR3 nucleotides: TGCGCCAGCAGCCAAGTAGCGGGGGGTCGCACAGATACGCAGTATTTT. Amino acids: CASSQVAGGRTDTQYF. This chain connects TRBV4-3 to TRBJ2-3, with 10 bases fitting TRBD2. The V segment lost 1 base and the J segment 1 base; nucleotides outside the gene matches: 2. The germline V gene has CDR1 LGHNA and CDR2 YSLEER. CDR3 length: 16 amino acids.

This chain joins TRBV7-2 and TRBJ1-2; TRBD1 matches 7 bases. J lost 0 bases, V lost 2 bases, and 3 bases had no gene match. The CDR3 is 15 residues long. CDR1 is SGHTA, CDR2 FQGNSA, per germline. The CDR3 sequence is CASSLPTGTNYGYTF. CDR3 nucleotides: TGTGCCAGCAGCTTACCGACAGGGACTAACTATGGCTACACCTTC.

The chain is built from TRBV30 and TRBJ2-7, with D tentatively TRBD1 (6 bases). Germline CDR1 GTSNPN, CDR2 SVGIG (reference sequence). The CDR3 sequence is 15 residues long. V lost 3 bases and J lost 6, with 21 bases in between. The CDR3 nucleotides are TGTGCCTGGAGAAACAGGATGGGGGCGCGAGGCGAGCAGTACTTC. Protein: CAWRNRMGARGEQYF. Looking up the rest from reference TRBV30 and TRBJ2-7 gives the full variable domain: SQTIHQWPATLVQPVGSPLSLECTVEGTSNPNLYWYRQAAGRGLQLLFYSVGIGQISSEVPQNLSASRPQDRQFILSSKKLLLSDSGFYLCAWRNRMGARGEQYFGPGTRLTVT.

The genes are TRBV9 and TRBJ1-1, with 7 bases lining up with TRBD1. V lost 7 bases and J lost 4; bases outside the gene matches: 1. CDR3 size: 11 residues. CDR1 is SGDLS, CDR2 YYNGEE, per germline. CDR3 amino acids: CASGTATEAFF. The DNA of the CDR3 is TGTGCCAGCGGGACAGCCACTGAAGCTTTCTTT.

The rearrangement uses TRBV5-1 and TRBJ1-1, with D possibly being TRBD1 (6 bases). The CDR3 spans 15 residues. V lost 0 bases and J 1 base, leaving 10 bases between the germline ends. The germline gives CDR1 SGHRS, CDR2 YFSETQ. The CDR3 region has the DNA TGCGCCAGCAGCTTGGAGGGGGAAGGGAACACTGAAGCTTTCTTT. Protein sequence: CASSLEGEGNTEAFF.

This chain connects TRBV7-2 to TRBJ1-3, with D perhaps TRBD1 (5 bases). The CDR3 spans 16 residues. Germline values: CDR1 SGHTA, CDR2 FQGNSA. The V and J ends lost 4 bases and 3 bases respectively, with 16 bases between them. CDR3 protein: CASSSRQYMVGNTIYF. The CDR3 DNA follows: TGTGCCAGCAGCTCTCGACAGTACATGGTTGGAAACACCATATATTTT.

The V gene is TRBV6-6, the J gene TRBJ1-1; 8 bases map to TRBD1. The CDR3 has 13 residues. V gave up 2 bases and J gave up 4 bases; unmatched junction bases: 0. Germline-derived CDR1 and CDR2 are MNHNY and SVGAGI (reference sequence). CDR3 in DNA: TGTGCCAGCAGTTACACAGGGGGCACTGAAGCTTTCTTT. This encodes CASSYTGGTEAFF.

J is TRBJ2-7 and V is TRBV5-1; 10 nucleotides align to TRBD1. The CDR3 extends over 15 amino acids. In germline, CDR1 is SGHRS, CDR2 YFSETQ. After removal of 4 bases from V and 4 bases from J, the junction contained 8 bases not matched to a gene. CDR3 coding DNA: TGCGCCAGCAGCGTAGATCCGGGACAGGGGTACGAGCAGTACTTC. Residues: CASSVDPGQGYEQYF.

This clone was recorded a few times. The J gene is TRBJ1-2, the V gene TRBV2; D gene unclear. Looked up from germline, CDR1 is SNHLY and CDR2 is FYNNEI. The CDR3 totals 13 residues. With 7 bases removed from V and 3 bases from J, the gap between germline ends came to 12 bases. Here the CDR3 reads CASIREGYYGYTF. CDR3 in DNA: TGTGCCAGCATTAGGGAGGGCTACTATGGCTACACCTTC.

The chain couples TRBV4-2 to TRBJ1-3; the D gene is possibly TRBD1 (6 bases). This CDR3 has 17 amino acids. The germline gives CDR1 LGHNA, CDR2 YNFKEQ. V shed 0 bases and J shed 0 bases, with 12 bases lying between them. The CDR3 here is CASSQEGALYSGNTIYF. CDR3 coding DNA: TGTGCCAGCAGCCAAGAGGGGGCCTTATACTCTGGAAACACCATATATTTT.

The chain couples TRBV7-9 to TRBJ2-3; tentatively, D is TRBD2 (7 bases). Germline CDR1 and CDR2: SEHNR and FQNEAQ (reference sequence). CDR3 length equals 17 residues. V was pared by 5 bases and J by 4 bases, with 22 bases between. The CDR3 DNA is TGTGCCAGCAGCCTTAGTTGGGGGGGCAAGATATCAGATACGCAGTATTTT. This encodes CASSLSWGGKISDTQYF.

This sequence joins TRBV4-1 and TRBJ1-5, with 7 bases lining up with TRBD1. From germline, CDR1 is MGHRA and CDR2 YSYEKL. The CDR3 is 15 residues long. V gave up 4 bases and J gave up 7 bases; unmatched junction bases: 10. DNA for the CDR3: TGCGCCAGCAGCCGCAATGACAGGGATTACCAGCCCCAGCATTTT. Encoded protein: CASSRNDRDYQPQHF.

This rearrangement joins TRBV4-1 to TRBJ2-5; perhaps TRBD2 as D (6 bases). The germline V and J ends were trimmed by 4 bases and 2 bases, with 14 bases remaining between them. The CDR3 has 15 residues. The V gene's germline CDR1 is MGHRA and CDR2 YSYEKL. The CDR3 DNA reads TGCGCCAGCAGCCGAGGGGAGGCAGAACAAGAGACCCAGTACTTC. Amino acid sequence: CASSRGEAEQETQYF.

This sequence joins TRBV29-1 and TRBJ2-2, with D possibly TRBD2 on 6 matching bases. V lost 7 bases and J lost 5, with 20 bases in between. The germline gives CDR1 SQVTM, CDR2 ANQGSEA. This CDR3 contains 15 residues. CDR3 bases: TGCAGCGCTGGCGGGGTTCGAGGATGGACCGGGGAGCTGTTTTTT. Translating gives CSAGGVRGWTGELFF.

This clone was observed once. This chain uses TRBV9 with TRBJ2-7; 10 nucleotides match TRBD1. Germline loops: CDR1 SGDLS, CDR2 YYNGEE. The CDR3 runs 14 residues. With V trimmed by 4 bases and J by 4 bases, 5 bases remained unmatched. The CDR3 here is CASSPRDRGYEQYF. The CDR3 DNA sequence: TGTGCCAGCAGCCCCAGGGACAGGGGTTACGAGCAGTACTTC.

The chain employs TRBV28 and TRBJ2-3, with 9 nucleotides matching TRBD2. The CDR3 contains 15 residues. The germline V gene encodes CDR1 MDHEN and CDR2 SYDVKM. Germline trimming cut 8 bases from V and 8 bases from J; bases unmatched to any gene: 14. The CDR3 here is CASGSYQRGEGTQYF. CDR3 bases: TGTGCCAGCGGAAGCTATCAGCGGGGGGAAGGTACGCAGTATTTT.

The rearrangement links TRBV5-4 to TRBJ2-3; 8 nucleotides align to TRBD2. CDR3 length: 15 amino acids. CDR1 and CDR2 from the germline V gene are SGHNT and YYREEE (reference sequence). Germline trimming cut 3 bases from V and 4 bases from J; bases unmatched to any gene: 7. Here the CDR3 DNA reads TGTGCCAGCAGCTCGGCGGGGGGTTCCCCAGATACGCAGTATTTT. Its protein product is CASSSAGGSPDTQYF.